The present entry profiles one T cell receptor beta chain with its context. Its matching antigen is unknown. The record originates from a study of blood T cells in healthy people across ages. Study results and caveats: Not knowing donor CMV status may have confounded expanded clonotype changes.

The use of a sample-barcoded 5' primer and a J-beta primer mix characterized a second PCR of roughly 6 to 11 cycles. TCRdb passed the 5' RACE reads through MiXCR, listing each CDR3 protein once. The table lists hundreds of thousands of distinct CDR3 sequences, about 51% of them singletons. The authors isolated at least 7 million PBMCs per sample. Trimming left V 3 bases short and J 4 bases short, with 12 bases between. CDR1 is MNHEY and CDR2 is SVGAGI in the germline V gene. This CDR3 region has 14 residues. The V call is TRBV6-5, the J call TRBJ1-2; D is perhaps TRBD1 (6 bases). The material sequenced was blood. The receptor was derived from an elderly woman in good health. The CDR3 coding sequence is TGTGCCAGCAGTTATACGGGGGGCAGCTATGGCTACACCTTC. Protein: CASSYTGGSYGYTF.